The rows below give T cell receptor beta chains drawn from one sample of a study of shared clonotypes between healthy human individuals. TCRdb keeps only in-frame clones here, not all; method: immunoSEQ multiplex PCR. Among 650,000 to 800,000 clones listed, 92% were seen once. The sequencing input was naive CD8+ T cells sorted from blood. Receptors were obtained from a man aged 30-40 years in good health. CDR3s include the opening cysteine and the closing phenylalanine or tryptophan. The D gene is left open where the match is weak. Size tells how often a clone was seen (once, few, many) or the class of an expanded clone, and some rows leave it out.

V	D	J	size	DNA	CDR3
TRBV29-1	NA	TRBJ2-7	few	TGCAGCGTTGAGGGGAGCTCCTACGAGCAGTACTTC	CSVEGSSYEQYF
TRBV13	TRBD1	TRBJ2-7	NA	TGTGCCAGCAGCCTCAGGACAGGGAGAGTTTACGAGCAGTACTTC	CASSLRTGRVYEQYF
TRBV30	NA	TRBJ2-5	once	TGTGCCTGGAATCCGACTAGATCAGAGACCCAGTACTTC	CAWNPTRSETQYF
TRBV13	NA	TRBJ2-1	NA	TGTGCCAGCAGCCCCTCTTATGAGCAGTTCTTC	CASSPSYEQFF
TRBV7-6	NA	TRBJ2-7	NA	TGTGCCAGCAGCTCAGTAGGGGGAACCTACGAGCAGTACTTC	CASSSVGGTYEQYF
TRBV4-1	TRBD2	TRBJ2-1	NA	TGCGCCAGCAGCCAAGTTAGCGGGAGGGCTGGTGAGCAGTTCTTC	CASSQVSGRAGEQFF
TRBV6-5	TRBD1	TRBJ2-1	NA	TGTGCCAGCAGTTTCGGACAGGGTAGTGAGCAGTTCTTC	CASSFGQGSEQFF
TRBV18	NA	TRBJ2-7	NA	TGTGCCAGCTCATCAGGGGGGGGTACCTACGAGCAGTACTTC	CASSSGGGTYEQYF
TRBV28	NA	TRBJ2-2	NA	TGTGCCAGCAGTCCATCTTCCGGGACCATCCACCTGGGGCTGTTTTTT	CASSPSSGTIHLGLFF
TRBV28	NA	TRBJ1-1	NA	TGTGCCAGCAGTTTATTCGCCGCGGGGAGGGCCACTGAAGCTTTCTTT	CASSLFAAGRATEAFF
TRBV9	NA	TRBJ1-2	NA	TGTGCCAGCAGCGTAGGCGGGGGCGACTATGGCTACACCTTC	CASSVGGGDYGYTF
TRBV29-1	TRBD2	TRBJ2-7	NA	TGCAGCGTTGCTCTAGCGGGAGGAACCTACGAGCAGTACTTC	CSVALAGGTYEQYF
TRBV5-8	TRBD1	TRBJ1-5	once	TGTGCCAGCAGCTTACGACAGGGCGGAAGCAATCAGCCCCAGCATTTT	CASSLRQGGSNQPQHF
TRBV7-2	NA	TRBJ1-4	NA	TGTGCCAGCAGCTCACAGGGTTTAGGGTTAAATGAAAAACTGTTTTTT	CASSSQGLGLNEKLFF
TRBV29-1	NA	TRBJ2-7	NA	TGCAGCGTTGAGGGGTGGTCTGTTGGGACACAGTACTTC	CSVEGWSVGTQYF
TRBV9	NA	TRBJ2-3	NA	TGTGCCAGCAGCGGTGGAGGAAGCACAGATACGCAGTATTTT	CASSGGGSTDTQYF
TRBV9	TRBD1	TRBJ1-6	NA	TGTGCCAGCAGCGCAGGACAGGGTAGTTCACCCCTCCACTTT	CASSAGQGSSPLHF
TRBV2	TRBD1	TRBJ2-7	NA	TGTGCCAGCACCGGGACAGGGGGGTACCCCTACGAGCAGTACTTC	CASTGTGGYPYEQYF
TRBV28	TRBD2	TRBJ2-7	few	TGTGCCAGCATCGACCGCGGGAGGGCCTACGAGCAGTACTTC	CASIDRGRAYEQYF
TRBV5-3	NA	TRBJ2-7	NA	TGTGCCAGAAGCTCTACCCTAGCGCGGAGCTCCTACGAGCAGTACTTC	CARSSTLARSSYEQYF
TRBV27	TRBD2	TRBJ2-7	NA	TGTGCCAGCAGTTTCCATCGACAGAGGACTAGGGGCGAGCAGTACTTC	CASSFHRQRTRGEQYF
TRBV14	NA	TRBJ2-2	NA	TGTGCCAGCAGCCCGCGAGGTATAGCGAACACCGGGGAGCTGTTTTTT	CASSPRGIANTGELFF
TRBV5-1	NA	TRBJ2-7	NA	TGCGCCAGCAGTTCTGACTACTACGAGCAGTACTTC	CASSSDYYEQYF
TRBV5-1	NA	TRBJ2-5	NA	TGCGCCAGCAGCAAGACTATCCAAGAGACCCAGTACTTC	CASSKTIQETQYF
TRBV23-1	NA	TRBJ2-1	NA	TGCGCCAGCAGTCAGGAGGTTGAGCAGTTCTTC	CASSQEVEQFF
TRBV30	NA	TRBJ1-4	NA	TGTGCCTGGAGGGGAGCAGCCGGGGAAAAACTGTTTTTT	CAWRGAAGEKLFF
TRBV29-1	NA	TRBJ1-4	NA	TGCAGCGTTGAACTGCCGGCAACTAATGAAAAACTGTTTTTT	CSVELPATNEKLFF
TRBV27	TRBD1	TRBJ2-2	NA	TGTGCCAGCAGTTTGGGGACAGGCTTAACCGGGGAGCTGTTTTTT	CASSLGTGLTGELFF